This TCR beta chain was documented in a study of tumor-infiltrating lymphocytes in primary liver carcinoma. Across the whole study: There were roughly 3.5 to 7.5 million productive TCRbeta reads per sample, a yield similar across tissue types.

The input was around 530 ng total RNA; TCR beta cDNA was made from it with a constant-region primer. Library construction for TCR beta comprised three nested multiplex PCR rounds performed with slightly modified ARM-PCR. The first two PCR rounds used TRBV1-TRBV30 primers with a Cbeta primer, nine to eleven cycles each. One entry per CDR3 protein results from TCRdb running MiXCR on the multiplex PCR reads. The sample contains over 75,000 distinct CDR3 sequences, less than 70% of which appear only once. The CDR3 runs 13 residues. Germline V gene lookup returns CDR1 SQVTM and CDR2 ANQGSEA. V was cut by 4 bases and J by 7 bases, with 16 bases left in between. Total RNA and DNA came together from roughly 20-30 mg of bulk tissue without cell sorting.

Sequenced material: tumor-adjacent normal liver tissue. This chain uses TRBV29-1 with TRBJ1-2; D is undetermined. This clonotype was sampled from a man aged 35 to 55 with primary liver carcinoma and hepatitis B virus infection. In DNA form, the CDR3 reads TGCAGCGTTGTTCGGGATGAACTCTGTGGCTACACCTTC. Protein product: CSVVRDELCGYTF.